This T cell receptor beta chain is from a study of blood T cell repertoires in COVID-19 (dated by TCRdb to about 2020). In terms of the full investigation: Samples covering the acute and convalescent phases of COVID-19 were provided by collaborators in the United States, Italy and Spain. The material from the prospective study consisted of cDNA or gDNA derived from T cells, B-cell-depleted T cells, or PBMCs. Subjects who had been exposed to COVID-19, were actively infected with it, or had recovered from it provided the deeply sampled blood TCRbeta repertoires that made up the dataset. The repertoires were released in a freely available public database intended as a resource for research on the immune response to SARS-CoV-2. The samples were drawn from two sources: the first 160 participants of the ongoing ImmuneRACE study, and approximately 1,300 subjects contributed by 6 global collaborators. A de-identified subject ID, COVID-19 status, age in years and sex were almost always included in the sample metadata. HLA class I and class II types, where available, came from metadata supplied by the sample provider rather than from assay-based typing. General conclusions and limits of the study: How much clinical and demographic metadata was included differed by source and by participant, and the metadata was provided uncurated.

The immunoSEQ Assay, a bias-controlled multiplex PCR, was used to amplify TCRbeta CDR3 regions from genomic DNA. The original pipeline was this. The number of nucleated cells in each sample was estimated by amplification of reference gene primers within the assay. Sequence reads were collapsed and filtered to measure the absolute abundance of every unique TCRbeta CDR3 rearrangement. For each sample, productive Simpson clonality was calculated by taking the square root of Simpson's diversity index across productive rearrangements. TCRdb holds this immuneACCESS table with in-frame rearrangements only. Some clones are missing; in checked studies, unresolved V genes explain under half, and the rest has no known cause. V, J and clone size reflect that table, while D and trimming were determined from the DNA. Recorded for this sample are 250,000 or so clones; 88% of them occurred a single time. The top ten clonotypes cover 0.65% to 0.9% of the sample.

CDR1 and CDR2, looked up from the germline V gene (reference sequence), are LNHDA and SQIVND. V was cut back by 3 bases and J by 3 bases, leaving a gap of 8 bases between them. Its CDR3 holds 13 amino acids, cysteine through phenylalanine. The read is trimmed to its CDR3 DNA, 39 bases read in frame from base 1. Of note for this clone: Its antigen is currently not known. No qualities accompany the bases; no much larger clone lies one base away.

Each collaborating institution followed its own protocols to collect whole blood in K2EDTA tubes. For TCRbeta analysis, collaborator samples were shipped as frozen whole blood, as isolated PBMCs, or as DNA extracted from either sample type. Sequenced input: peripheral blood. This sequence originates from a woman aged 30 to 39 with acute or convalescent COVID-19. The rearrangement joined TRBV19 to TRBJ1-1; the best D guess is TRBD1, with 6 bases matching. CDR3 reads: CASSMRTDTEAFF. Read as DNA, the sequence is TGTGCCAGTAGTATGAGGACAGACACTGAAGCTTTCTTT.